The T cell receptor (beta chain) described here comes from a study of T-cell reconstitution after alpha-beta-depleted transplantation in children. The study's findings and limits: Surviving recipient T cells and thymic progenitors accounted for the high day-60 TCRbeta diversity observed in some patients. After transplant, at about two months, alpha-beta T cells were reportedly derived from several hundred expanded graft clones. The authors attributed T-cell counts and diversity one year after transplant mostly to newly produced T cells.

TCRbeta library preparation incorporated unique molecular identifiers. MiXCR, run by TCRdb on the PCR reads, gives a single entry per CDR3 protein. The repertoire holds about 250,000 distinct CDR3 sequences, with 20% to 30% as singletons. The CDR3 contains 17 residues. The germline V gene has CDR1 DFQATT and CDR2 SNEGSKA (reference sequence). Trimming pared 0 bases from V and 2 bases from J, leaving 20 bases between. A word on this clonotype: Its antigen is unknown.

This TCR derives from a female patient aged 2-9 years who had a stem cell transplant for congenital amegakaryocytic thrombocytopenia, so the T cells may come from the graft donor. The gene calls are TRBV20-1 and TRBJ2-7; weak D call: TRBD2 (5 bases). The source was PBMCs, mostly from graft donor cells, collected 360 days after TCRalphabeta/CD19-depleted stem cell transplant. The CDR3 nucleotides read TGCAGTGCTAGAGATCACTTCAACGGGGTCCTCACCTACGAGCAGTACTTC. This codes for CSARDHFNGVLTYEQYF.